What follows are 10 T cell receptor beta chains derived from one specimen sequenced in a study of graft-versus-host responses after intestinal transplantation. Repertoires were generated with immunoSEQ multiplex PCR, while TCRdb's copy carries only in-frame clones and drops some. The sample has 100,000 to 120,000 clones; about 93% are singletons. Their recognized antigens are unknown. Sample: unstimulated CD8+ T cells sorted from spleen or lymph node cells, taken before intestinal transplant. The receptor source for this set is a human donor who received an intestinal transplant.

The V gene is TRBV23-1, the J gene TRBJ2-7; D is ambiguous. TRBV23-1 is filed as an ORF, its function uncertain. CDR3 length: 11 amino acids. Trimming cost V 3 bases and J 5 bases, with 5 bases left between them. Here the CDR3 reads CASSQMDEQYF. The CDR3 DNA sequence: TGCGCCAGCAGTCAGATGGACGAGCAGTACTTC.

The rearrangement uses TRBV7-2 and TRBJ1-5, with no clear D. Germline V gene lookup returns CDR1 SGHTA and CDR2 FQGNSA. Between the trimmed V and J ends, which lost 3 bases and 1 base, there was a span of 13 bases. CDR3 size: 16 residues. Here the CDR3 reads CASSFEGRASNQPQHF. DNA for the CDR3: TGTGCCAGCAGCTTTGAAGGGCGGGCGAGCAATCAGCCCCAGCATTTT.

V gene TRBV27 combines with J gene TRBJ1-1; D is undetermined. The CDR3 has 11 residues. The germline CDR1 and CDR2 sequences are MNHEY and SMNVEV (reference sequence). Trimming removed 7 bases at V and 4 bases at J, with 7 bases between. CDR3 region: CASIYGTEAFF. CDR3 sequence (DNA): TGTGCCAGCATTTATGGCACTGAAGCTTTCTTT.

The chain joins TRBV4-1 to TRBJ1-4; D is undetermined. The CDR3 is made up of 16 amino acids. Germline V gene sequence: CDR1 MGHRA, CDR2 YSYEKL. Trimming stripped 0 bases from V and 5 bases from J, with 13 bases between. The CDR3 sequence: CASSQDSMFRNEKLFF. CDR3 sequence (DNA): TGCGCCAGCAGCCAAGATTCTATGTTTCGGAATGAAAAACTGTTTTTT.

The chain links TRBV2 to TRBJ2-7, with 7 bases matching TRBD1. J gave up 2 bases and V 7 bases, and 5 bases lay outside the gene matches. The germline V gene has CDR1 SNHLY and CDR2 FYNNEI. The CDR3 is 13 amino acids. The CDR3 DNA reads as TGTGCCAGCACCTCCGGGACAGCCTACGAGCAGTACTTC. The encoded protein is CASTSGTAYEQYF.

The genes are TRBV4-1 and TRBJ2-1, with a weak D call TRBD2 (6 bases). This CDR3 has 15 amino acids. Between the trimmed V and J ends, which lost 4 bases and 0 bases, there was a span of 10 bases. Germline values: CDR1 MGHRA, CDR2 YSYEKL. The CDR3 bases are TGCGCCAGCAGCCCCAGCGGGCTCTCCTACAATGAGCAGTTCTTC. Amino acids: CASSPSGLSYNEQFF.

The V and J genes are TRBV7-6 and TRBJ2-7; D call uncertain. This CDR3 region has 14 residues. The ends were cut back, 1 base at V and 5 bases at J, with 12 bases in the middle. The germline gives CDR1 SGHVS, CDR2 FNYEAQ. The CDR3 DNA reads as TGTGCCAGCAGCTTAGGCTTAACTACCAACGAGCAGTACTTC. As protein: CASSLGLTTNEQYF.

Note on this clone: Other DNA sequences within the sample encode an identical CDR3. CDR3 sequence: CSAGTGSSYEQYF. CDR3 nucleotides: TGCAGCGCCGGGACTGGGAGCTCCTACGAGCAGTACTTC. This chain uses TRBV29-1 with TRBJ2-7; a weak D match, TRBD2 (6 bases). CDR3 length: 13 residues. Germline V lookup: CDR1 SQVTM, CDR2 ANQGSEA. V dropped 7 bases and J dropped 0 bases, with 13 bases sitting between them.

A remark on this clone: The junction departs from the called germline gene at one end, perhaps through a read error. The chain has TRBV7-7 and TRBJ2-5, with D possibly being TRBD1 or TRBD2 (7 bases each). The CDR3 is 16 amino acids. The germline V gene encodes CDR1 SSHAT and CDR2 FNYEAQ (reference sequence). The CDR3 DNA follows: TGTGCTAGCAGCTTAGTCATCGCAGGGGGAGGGGAGACCCAGTACTTC. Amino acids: CASSLVIAGGGETQYF.

CDR3 sequence: CASSLGTGSYEQYF. CDR3 DNA: TGTGCCAGCAGCTTAGGGACAGGGTCCTACGAGCAGTACTTC. The chain combines TRBV11-1 with TRBJ2-7; 8 bases agree with TRBD1. With 1 base clipped from V and 1 base from J, the junction kept 0 bases outside the gene matches. The CDR3 totals 14 residues. Germline V CDR1 and CDR2: SGHAT, FQDESV (reference sequence).